This T cell receptor beta chain was found in a study of blood T cell repertoires in COVID-19. Study context: The study drew acute and convalescent COVID-19 samples from the United States, Italy and Spain. Nucleic acid was either cDNA or gDNA, and it came from T cells, B-cell-depleted T cells, or PBMCs.

Original processing methods: Counts of nucleated cells, estimated from reference gene primer amplification, were obtained. The data were produced by immunoSEQ multiplex PCR, yet TCRdb's version contains in-frame clones alone and is incomplete. D and trimming were read from the DNA, whereas the V and J calls and clone size are those reported in that table. The sample consists of tens of thousands of clones, about four fifths of them appearing once. From germline, CDR1 is LNHDA and CDR2 SQIVND (reference sequence). The CDR3 runs to 15 residues. J gave up 7 bases and V 5 bases, and 8 bases lay outside the gene matches.

The clonotype originates from a woman aged 80 or older with active or convalescent COVID-19. Material for sequencing was peripheral blood. The chain recombines TRBV19 with TRBJ1-5; the match to TRBD1 covers 10 bases. In nucleotides, the CDR3 is TGTGCCAGTAGTTCCGGGACAGGGGTAGGACAGCCCCAGCATTTT. Protein product: CASSSGTGVGQPQHF.